Each of the 30 T cell receptor beta chains below was sequenced from the same sample in a study of neoadjuvant nivolumab and ipilimumab in lung cancer (dated by TCRdb to 2020 to 2022). The method behind the library was the immunoSEQ multiplex PCR assay. The table was pulled from immuneACCESS by TCRdb, which kept in-frame rearrangements only. Such tables lose some clones; where checked, under half of the loss comes from unresolved V genes, and the rest has no known cause. The sample records about 23,000 clones, around 82% of which are singletons. The top ten clones comprise under 30% of the sample. The time point label, read with the paper, signifies: pretherapy, before neoadjuvant immune checkpoint inhibitors. Sequenced here: peripheral blood, sampled before neoadjuvant nivolumab, alone or with ipilimumab. These receptors were taken from an adult with non-small cell lung cancer.

The genes are TRBV5-5 and TRBJ1-5; perhaps TRBD1 as D (5 bases). The CDR3 runs 16 residues. The ends were cut back, 3 bases at V and 3 bases at J, with 16 bases in the middle. Per the germline V gene, CDR1 is SGHKS and CDR2 is YYEKEE (reference sequence). For the CDR3, the DNA is TGTGCCAGCAGCTCTACCCAGGGTTCTCCCAATCAGCCCCAGCATTTT. Translation: CASSSTQGSPNQPQHF.

The chain joins TRBV5-1 to TRBJ2-3; 8 positions agree with TRBD1. This CDR3 has 14 residues. With V trimmed by 0 bases and J by 3 bases, 0 bases remained unmatched. CDR1 and CDR2 from the germline V gene are SGHRS and YFSETQ. The CDR3, as DNA: TGCGCCAGCAGCTTGGACAGGGGGACAGATACGCAGTATTTT. It encodes CASSLDRGTDTQYF.

The chain is built from TRBV14 and TRBJ2-5; D is undetermined. V was shortened by 0 bases and J by 2 bases, with 10 bases between the two germline ends. The CDR3 is 15 amino acids. Germline CDR1 is SGHDN and CDR2 is FVKESK. The chain's CDR3 is CASSQDATEQETQYF. In DNA form, the CDR3 reads TGTGCCAGCAGCCAAGATGCAACAGAGCAAGAGACCCAGTACTTC. Variable domain in full (rest from reference TRBV14 and TRBJ2-5): EAGVTQFPSHSVIEKGQTVTLRCDPISGHDNLYWYRRVMGKEIKFLLHFVKESKQDESGMPNNRFLAERTGGTYSTLKVQPAELEDSGVYFCASSQDATEQETQYFGPGTRLLVL.

The gene calls are TRBV7-9 and TRBJ1-2; D is undetermined. Looked up from germline, CDR1 is SEHNR and CDR2 is FQNEAQ (reference sequence). V lost 5 bases and J lost 8, with 15 bases in between. This CDR3 is 13 amino acids long. The CDR3 nucleotides read TGTGCCAGCAGCCCCGAGGCAGGAGGAGGCTACACCTTC. This gives the protein CASSPEAGGGYTF.

The V gene is TRBV5-1, the J gene TRBJ2-3; D gene unclear. The germline CDR1 and CDR2 sequences are SGHRS and YFSETQ. Trimming removed 0 bases at V and 5 bases at J, with 16 bases between. The CDR3 has 16 residues. CDR3 loop: CASSLEGLSRIDTQYF. The CDR3 region has the DNA TGCGCCAGCAGCTTGGAAGGGTTGAGCCGGATAGATACGCAGTATTTT.

The chain has TRBV7-9 and TRBJ2-5; D remains unclear. V was shortened by 7 bases and J by 5 bases, with 14 bases between the two germline ends. CDR3 length: 13 amino acids. Per the germline V gene, CDR1 is SEHNR and CDR2 is FQNEAQ (reference sequence). CDR3 region: CASKVGSQETQYF. In nucleotides, the CDR3 is TGTGCCAGCAAAGTGGGTAGCCAGGAGACCCAGTACTTC.

V and J are TRBV11-2 and TRBJ2-7, with D possibly being TRBD2 (5 bases). Trimming left V 5 bases short and J 6 bases short, with 17 bases between. Germline values: CDR1 SGHAT, CDR2 FQNNGV. CDR3 length equals 14 residues. The DNA of the CDR3 is TGTGCCAGCAGCAGCCGGGTGGAGGCCTCCGAGCAGTACTTC. Translating it yields CASSSRVEASEQYF.

This chain joins TRBV21-1 and TRBJ1-1; the table gives TRBD1 as D, unverified against the DNA. TRBV21-1 counts as a pseudogene. The length of the CDR3 is 14 residues. CDR3 nucleotides: TGTGCCAGCCCTAGGACAGTCATGAACACTGAAGCTTTCTTT. Protein product: CASPRTVMNTEAFF.

V and J are TRBV5-7 and TRBJ1-1; D remains unclear. TRBV5-7 is known as an ORF, though its function is uncertain. V was clipped by 0 bases and J by 2 bases, with 5 bases between them. The CDR3 totals 13 residues. The DNA of the CDR3 is TGTGCCAGCAGCTTGGGGGGAAACACTGAAGCTTTCTTT. Translation: CASSLGGNTEAFF.

This clone appeared once. The chain combines TRBV10-2 with TRBJ1-1; no clear D gene. CDR3 length: 13 residues. V lost 2 bases and J 3 bases, leaving 7 bases between the germline ends. Per the germline V gene, CDR1 is WSHSY and CDR2 is SAAADI. In nucleotides, the CDR3 is TGCGCCAGCAGTGAGACTGGGGACACTGAAGCTTTCTTT. Translated, it gives CASSETGDTEAFF.

The chain employs TRBV4-2 and TRBJ1-2; tentative D call: TRBD1 (5 bases). The germline V gene encodes CDR1 LGHNA and CDR2 YNFKEQ. The CDR3 is made up of 13 amino acids. Trimming cost V 5 bases and J 4 bases, with 11 bases left between them. CDR3 protein: CASSSGTAYGYTF. CDR3 nucleotides: TGTGCCAGCAGCTCGGGGACGGCCTATGGCTACACCTTC.

The chain is built from TRBV19 and TRBJ1-5, with TRBD1 matching 7 bases. The CDR3 has 14 residues. CDR1 is LNHDA, CDR2 SQIVND, per germline (reference sequence). Trimming took 10 bases from V and 2 from J; bases not matched to a gene: 8. CDR3 amino acids: CATNPDRGNQPQHF. The CDR3 DNA reads as TGTGCCACTAACCCCGACAGGGGCAATCAGCCCCAGCATTTT.

DNA for the CDR3: TGTGCCTGGAGCCTCAAGGGTGTGGAGGGCTACACCTTC. Its translation is CAWSLKGVEGYTF. This chain links TRBV30 with TRBJ1-2; D unclear. The CDR3 is 13 amino acids. The germline gives CDR1 GTSNPN, CDR2 SVGIG (reference sequence). Trimming left V 3 bases short and J 8 bases short, with 16 bases between.

This chain links TRBV7-2 with TRBJ2-2, with 8 nucleotides matching TRBD1. V trimming: 5 bases; J trimming: 4 bases; junction bases outside the gene matches: 6. Germline CDR1 reads SGHTA; CDR2 reads FQGNSA. This CDR3 comprises 15 residues. Written as DNA, the CDR3 is TGTGCCAGCAGCACAAGGACAGGGCCCACCGGGGAGCTGTTTTTT. Translation gives CASSTRTGPTGELFF. The whole variable domain, filled in from reference TRBV7-2 and TRBJ2-2, reads GAGVSQSPSNKVTEKGKDVELRCDPISGHTALYWYRQSLGQGLEFLIYFQGNSAPDKSGLPSDRFSAERTGGSVSTLTIQRTQQEDSAVYLCASSTRTGPTGELFFGEGSRLTVL.

The chain links TRBV2 to TRBJ1-1; D gene unclear. The CDR3 spans 14 residues. Germline CDR1 reads SNHLY; CDR2 reads FYNNEI. Trimming pared 6 bases from V and 4 bases from J, leaving 15 bases between. CDR3: CASRTEVPSTEAFF. In DNA, the CDR3 is TGTGCCAGCAGAACCGAGGTTCCGAGCACTGAAGCTTTCTTT.

This chain uses TRBV5-1 with TRBJ1-2; no reliable D call. Germline V lookup: CDR1 SGHRS, CDR2 YFSETQ. Trimming cost V 1 base and J 6 bases, with 10 bases left between them. CDR3 length: 13 residues. The CDR3 DNA reads TGCGCCAGCAGCTTGTCGGGATCAGATGGCTACACCTTC. It is translated as CASSLSGSDGYTF.

This clone has a handful of counts. One junction end does not reproduce the germline sequence, and a read error may be involved. The genes are TRBV7-2 and TRBJ2-5, with a weak D call TRBD2 (6 bases). CDR3 length equals 14 residues. Germline V gene lookup returns CDR1 SGHTA and CDR2 FQGNSA. CDR3: CASSLAVAQETQYF. The CDR3 DNA sequence: TGTGCCAGCAGTTTAGCGGTCGCACAAGAGACCCAGTACTTC.

The chain uses TRBV18 and TRBJ1-1; maybe TRBD1 (5 bases). Germline values: CDR1 KGHSH, CDR2 LQKENI. This CDR3 has 13 residues. V lost 5 bases to trimming and J lost 1 base, with 8 bases between them. In DNA form, the CDR3 reads TGTGCCAGCTCAACCCAGGGGAACACTGAAGCTTTCTTT. Amino acid sequence: CASSTQGNTEAFF.

The chain employs TRBV28 and TRBJ1-2; D unclear. The V end was cut by 5 bases, the J end by 4 bases, with 14 bases between. The CDR3 runs to 14 residues. The germline gives CDR1 MDHEN, CDR2 SYDVKM. The DNA of the CDR3 is TGTGCCAGCAGTCGCAGAGAGGGAGGCTATGGCTACACCTTC. Its protein is CASSRREGGYGYTF.

The rearrangement joins TRBV6-1 to TRBJ1-2; no firm D call. Germline CDR1 MNHNS, CDR2 SASEGT. Trimming pared 3 bases from V and 2 bases from J, leaving 4 bases between. The CDR3 has 12 amino acids. CDR3 sequence reads: CASSEQNYGYTF. CDR3 DNA: TGTGCCAGCAGTGAGCAGAACTATGGCTACACCTTC.

This clone was detected only a few times. The chain links TRBV5-6 to TRBJ2-5; D is perhaps TRBD2 (6 bases). The CDR3 is 14 residues long. Germline V CDR1 and CDR2: SGHDT, YYEEEE. V was trimmed by 4 bases and J by 5 bases, leaving 15 bases between them. Here the CDR3 reads CASSNWGGGETQYF. DNA for the CDR3: TGTGCCAGCAGCAATTGGGGAGGCGGCGAGACCCAGTACTTC.

The chain joins TRBV11-3 to TRBJ2-1, with TRBD2 matching 7 bases. The CDR3 has 15 amino acids. Unmatched junction bases numbered 8, after V lost 5 bases and J lost 4 bases. Germline values: CDR1 SGHNT, CDR2 YENEEA. Here the CDR3 DNA reads TGTGCCAGCAGCGCCTCCGGGACTACGTACAATGAGCAGTTCTTC. Translation: CASSASGTTYNEQFF.

The chain uses TRBV27 and TRBJ2-2; 9 bases line up with TRBD1. Per germline, CDR1 MNHEY and CDR2 SMNVEV (reference sequence). The CDR3 runs to 15 residues. The V gene end was trimmed by 4 bases and the J gene end by 5 bases; junction bases not matched to a gene: 5. The CDR3 region is CASSSRDRATGELFF. CDR3 coding DNA: TGTGCCAGCAGTTCCCGGGACAGGGCTACCGGGGAGCTGTTTTTT.

This rearrangement joins TRBV6-5 to TRBJ1-2; possible D gene TRBD1, 5 bases. V dropped 4 bases and J dropped 3 bases, with 15 bases sitting between them. Germline V lookup: CDR1 MNHEY, CDR2 SVGAGI. This CDR3 spans 15 amino acids. Here the CDR3 reads CASSSTGTGYYGYTF. The CDR3 DNA is TGTGCCAGCAGTTCTACCGGGACTGGCTACTATGGCTACACCTTC.

V and J are TRBV5-1 and TRBJ2-5, with 8 bases that match TRBD2. The CDR3 loop spans 16 amino acids. Germline V gives CDR1 SGHRS, CDR2 YFSETQ. V gave up 4 bases and J gave up 7 bases; unmatched junction bases: 15. The CDR3 region has the DNA TGCGCCAGCAGCCTCCAAGGGAGCGGGAGCGGAGGGACCCAGTACTTC. This codes for CASSLQGSGSGGTQYF.

The V call is TRBV11-2, the J call TRBJ2-4; 8 bases map to TRBD2. Germline-derived CDR1 and CDR2 are SGHAT and FQNNGV. The CDR3 is made up of 13 amino acids. After removal of 3 bases from V and 8 bases from J, the junction contained 3 bases not matched to a gene. As DNA, the CDR3 is TGTGCCAGCAGCTTCGACGGGGGGGACATTCAGTACTTC. It is translated as CASSFDGGDIQYF.

V and J are TRBV20-1 and TRBJ2-7; D unresolved. The CDR3 consists of 11 residues. V dropped 2 bases and J dropped 9 bases, with 11 bases sitting between them. The V gene's germline CDR1 is DFQATT and CDR2 SNEGSKA (reference sequence). The CDR3 DNA follows: TGCAGTGCTAGAACTTCTTTTGGGCAGTACTTC. Its translation is CSARTSFGQYF.

V gene TRBV7-8 combines with J gene TRBJ1-1, with D unresolved. Deletions cut 1 base from V and 0 bases from J, with 9 bases between. The germline V gene has CDR1 SGHVS and CDR2 FQNEAQ. CDR3 length equals 15 residues. DNA of the CDR3: TGTGCCAGCAGCTTAGGTCCGGGTATGAACACTGAAGCTTTCTTT. As protein: CASSLGPGMNTEAFF.

DNA for the CDR3: TGTGCCTGGCCAGGGGCTGGAAACACCATATATTTT. The encoded protein is CAWPGAGNTIYF. The chain recombines TRBV30 with TRBJ1-3, with a possible D match to TRBD1 (6 bases). Between the trimmed V and J ends, which lost 5 bases and 2 bases, there was a span of 7 bases. Germline V gene data show CDR1 as GTSNPN and CDR2 as SVGIG (reference sequence). The CDR3 extends over 12 amino acids.

CDR3 amino acids: CASSLRGSPEAFF. CDR3 DNA: TGTGCCAGCAGCTTAAGAGGGTCCCCTGAAGCTTTCTTT. The chain recombines TRBV7-6 with TRBJ1-1; no clear D gene. The germline V and J ends were trimmed by 2 bases and 6 bases, with 10 bases remaining between them. This CDR3 is 13 amino acids long. Per the germline V gene, CDR1 is SGHVS and CDR2 is FNYEAQ. The full variable domain, with the rest looked up from reference TRBV7-6 and TRBJ1-1, is GAGVSQSPRYKVTKRGQDVALRCDPISGHVSLYWYRQALGQGPEFLTYFNYEAQQDKSGLPNDRFSAERPEGSISTLTIQRTEQRDSAMYRCASSLRGSPEAFFGQGTRLTVV.